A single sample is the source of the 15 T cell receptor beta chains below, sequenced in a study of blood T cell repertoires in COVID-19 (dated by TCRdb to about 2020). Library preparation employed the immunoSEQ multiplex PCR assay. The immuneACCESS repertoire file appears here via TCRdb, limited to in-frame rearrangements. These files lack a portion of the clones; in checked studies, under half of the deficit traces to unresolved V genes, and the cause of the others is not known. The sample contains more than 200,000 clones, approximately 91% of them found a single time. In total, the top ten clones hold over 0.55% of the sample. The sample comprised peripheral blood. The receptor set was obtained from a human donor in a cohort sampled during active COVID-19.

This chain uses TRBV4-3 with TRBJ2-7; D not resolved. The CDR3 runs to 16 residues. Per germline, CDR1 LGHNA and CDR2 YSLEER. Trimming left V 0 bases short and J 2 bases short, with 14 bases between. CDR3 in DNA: TGCGCCAGCAGCCAAGAAAATCACGGAGCCGCCTACGAGCAGTACTTC. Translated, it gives CASSQENHGAAYEQYF.

This CDR3 is CASSVGTGIYGYTF. In DNA form, the CDR3 reads TGTGCCAGCAGCGTCGGGACAGGGATTTATGGCTACACCTTC. The gene calls are TRBV5-6 and TRBJ1-2; TRBD1 agrees at 9 bases. The CDR3 is made up of 14 amino acids. Germline CDR1 is SGHDT and CDR2 is YYEEEE. J was trimmed by 5 bases and V by 4 bases; bases with no gene match: 6.

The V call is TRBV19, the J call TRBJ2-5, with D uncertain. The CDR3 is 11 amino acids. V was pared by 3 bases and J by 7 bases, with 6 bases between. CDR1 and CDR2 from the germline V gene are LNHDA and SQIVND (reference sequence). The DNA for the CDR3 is TGTGCCAGTAGTATTAGAGGGACCCAGTACTTC. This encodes CASSIRGTQYF.

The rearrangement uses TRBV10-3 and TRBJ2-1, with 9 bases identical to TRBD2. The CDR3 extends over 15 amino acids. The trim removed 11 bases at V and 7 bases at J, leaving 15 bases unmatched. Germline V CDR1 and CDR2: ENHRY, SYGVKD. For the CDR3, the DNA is TGTGCCTCCTCCTATTTGGGTAGCGGGAGTAATGAGCAGTTCTTC. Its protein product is CASSYLGSGSNEQFF.

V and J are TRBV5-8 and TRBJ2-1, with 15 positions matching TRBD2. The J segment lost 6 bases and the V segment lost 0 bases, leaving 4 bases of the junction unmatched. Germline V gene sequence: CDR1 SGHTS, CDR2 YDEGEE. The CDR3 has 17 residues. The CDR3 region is CASSLGTSGGASNEQFF. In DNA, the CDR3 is TGTGCCAGCAGCTTGGGGACTAGCGGGGGGGCCAGCAATGAGCAGTTCTTC.

CDR3 DNA sequence: TGTGCCAGCAGCTTCCGAGCGGGAGGGGAATACGAGCAGTACTTC. Amino acids: CASSFRAGGEYEQYF. The gene calls are TRBV7-3 and TRBJ2-7, with 10 nucleotides matching TRBD2. The CDR3 length is 15 residues. CDR1 is SGHTA and CDR2 is FQGTGA in the germline V gene. With V trimmed by 3 bases and J by 4 bases, 6 bases remained unmatched.

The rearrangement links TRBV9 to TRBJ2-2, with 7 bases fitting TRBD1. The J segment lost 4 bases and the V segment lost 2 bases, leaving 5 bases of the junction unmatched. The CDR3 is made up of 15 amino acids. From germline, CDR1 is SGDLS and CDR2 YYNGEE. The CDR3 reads CASSVETGITGELFF. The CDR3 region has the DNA TGTGCCAGCAGCGTTGAGACAGGGATCACCGGGGAGCTGTTTTTT. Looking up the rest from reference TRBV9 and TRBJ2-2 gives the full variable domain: DSGVTQTPKHLITATGQRVTLRCSPRSGDLSVYWYQQSLDQGLQFLIQYYNGEERAKGNILERFSAQQFPDLHSELNLSSLELGDSALYFCASSVETGITGELFFGEGSRLTVL.

The CDR3 spells CASKVDRGQGEQFF. The CDR3 nucleotides are TGTGCCAGTAAAGTGGACAGGGGGCAAGGTGAGCAGTTCTTC. The rearrangement uses TRBV19 and TRBJ2-1, with 11 nucleotides matching TRBD1. Germline V gene data show CDR1 as LNHDA and CDR2 as SQIVND (reference sequence). The CDR3 is made up of 14 amino acids. V lost 7 bases, J lost 9 bases, and 8 bases stayed unmatched.

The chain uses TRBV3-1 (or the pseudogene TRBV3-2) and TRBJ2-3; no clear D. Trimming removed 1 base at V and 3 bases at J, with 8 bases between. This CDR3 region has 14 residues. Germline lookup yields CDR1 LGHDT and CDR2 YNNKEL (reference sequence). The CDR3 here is CASSQGFQTDTQYF. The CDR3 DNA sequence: TGTGCCAGCAGCCAAGGGTTCCAGACAGATACGCAGTATTTT.

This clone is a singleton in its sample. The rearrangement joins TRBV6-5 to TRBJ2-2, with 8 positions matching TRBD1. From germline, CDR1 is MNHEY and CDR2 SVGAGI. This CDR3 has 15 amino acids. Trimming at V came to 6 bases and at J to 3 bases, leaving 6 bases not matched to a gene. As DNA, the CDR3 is TGTGCCAGCAGGGGGGACAGGCGGTACACCGGGGAGCTGTTTTTT. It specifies CASRGDRRYTGELFF.

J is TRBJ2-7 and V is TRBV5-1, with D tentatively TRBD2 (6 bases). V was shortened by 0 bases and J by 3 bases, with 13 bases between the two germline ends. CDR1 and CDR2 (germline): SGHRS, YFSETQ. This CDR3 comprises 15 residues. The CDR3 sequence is CASSLEAGSLYEQYF. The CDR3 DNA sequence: TGCGCCAGCAGCTTGGAGGCGGGATCCCTCTACGAGCAGTACTTC. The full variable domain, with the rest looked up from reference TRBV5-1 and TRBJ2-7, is KAGVTQTPRYLIKTRGQQVTLSCSPISGHRSVSWYQQTPGQGLQFLFEYFSETQRNKGNFPGRFSGRQFSNSRSEMNVSTLELGDSALYLCASSLEAGSLYEQYFGPGTRLTVT.

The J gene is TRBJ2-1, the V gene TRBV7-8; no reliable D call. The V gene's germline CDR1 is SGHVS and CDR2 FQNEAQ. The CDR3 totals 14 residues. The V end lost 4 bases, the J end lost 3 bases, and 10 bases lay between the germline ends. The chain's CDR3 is CASSSQRSYNEQFF. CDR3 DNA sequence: TGTGCCAGCAGCTCGCAGCGAAGCTACAATGAGCAGTTCTTC.

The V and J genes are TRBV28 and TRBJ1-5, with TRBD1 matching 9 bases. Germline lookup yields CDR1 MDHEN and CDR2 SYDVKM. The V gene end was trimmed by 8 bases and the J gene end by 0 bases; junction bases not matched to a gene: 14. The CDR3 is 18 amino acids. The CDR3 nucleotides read TGTGCCAGCGAAAATTATGCTGGACAGGGGATTAGCAATCAGCCCCAGCATTTT. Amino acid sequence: CASENYAGQGISNQPQHF.

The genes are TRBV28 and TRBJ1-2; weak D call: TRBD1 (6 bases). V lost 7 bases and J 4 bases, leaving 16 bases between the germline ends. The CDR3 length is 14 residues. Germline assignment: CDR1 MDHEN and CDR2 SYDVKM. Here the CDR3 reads CASNLSGGAYGYTF. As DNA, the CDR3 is TGTGCCAGCAACCTATCGGGGGGGGCCTATGGCTACACCTTC.

Here the CDR3 DNA reads TGTGCCAGCAGCCCGGTGGGGGGAACTAACTATGGCTACACCTTC. Its translation is CASSPVGGTNYGYTF. The gene calls are TRBV7-2 and TRBJ1-2, with a tentative D call TRBD1 (5 bases). The CDR3 length is 15 residues. Germline loops: CDR1 SGHTA, CDR2 FQGNSA. V dropped 5 bases and J dropped 0 bases, with 13 bases sitting between them. Full variable domain (missing parts from reference TRBV7-2 and TRBJ1-2): GAGVSQSPSNKVTEKGKDVELRCDPISGHTALYWYRQSLGQGLEFLIYFQGNSAPDKSGLPSDRFSAERTGGSVSTLTIQRTQQEDSAVYLCASSPVGGTNYGYTFGSGTRLTVV.